This TCR beta chain was recovered during a study of OX40 agonist ivuxolimab in advanced cancers. Between the trimmed V and J ends, which lost 5 bases and 6 bases, there was a span of 11 bases. Per germline, CDR1 DFQATT and CDR2 SNEGSKA (reference sequence). The CDR3 totals 11 residues. This clone was seen a single time. The data were produced by immunoSEQ multiplex PCR, yet TCRdb's version contains in-frame clones alone and is incomplete. Of approximately 50,000 clones in the sample, roughly 89% were seen once. The source was CD4+ or CD8+ T cells sorted from blood, collected in a trial of the OX40 agonist ivuxolimab. This sequence originates from an adult with an advanced solid tumor such as melanoma, head and neck, liver or kidney cancer. This rearrangement joins TRBV20-1 to TRBJ2-7, with D hard to call. The CDR3: CSAGDKVEQYF. Written as DNA, the CDR3 is TGCAGTGCTGGGGATAAGGTCGAGCAGTACTTC.